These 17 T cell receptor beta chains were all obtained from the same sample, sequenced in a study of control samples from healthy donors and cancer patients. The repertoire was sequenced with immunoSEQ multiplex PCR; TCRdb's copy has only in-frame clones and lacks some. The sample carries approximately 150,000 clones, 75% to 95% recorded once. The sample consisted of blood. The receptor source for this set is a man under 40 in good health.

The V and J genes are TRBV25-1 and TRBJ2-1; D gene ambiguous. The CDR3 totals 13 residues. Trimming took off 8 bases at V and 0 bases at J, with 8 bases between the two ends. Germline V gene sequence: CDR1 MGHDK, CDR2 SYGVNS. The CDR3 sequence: CASCLGSYNEQFF. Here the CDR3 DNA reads TGTGCCAGCTGCCTGGGCTCCTACAATGAGCAGTTCTTC.

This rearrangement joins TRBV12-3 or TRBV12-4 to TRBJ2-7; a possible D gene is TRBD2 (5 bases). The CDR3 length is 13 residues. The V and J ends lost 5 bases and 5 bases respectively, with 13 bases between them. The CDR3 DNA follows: TGTGCCAGCAGTCCTGGACTGCCGCACGAGCAGTACTTC. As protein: CASSPGLPHEQYF.

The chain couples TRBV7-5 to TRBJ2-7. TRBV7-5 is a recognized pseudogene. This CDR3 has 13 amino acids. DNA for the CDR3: TGTGCCAGAAGCTTAGAAAGACCCCACGAGCAGTACTTC. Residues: CARSLERPHEQYF.

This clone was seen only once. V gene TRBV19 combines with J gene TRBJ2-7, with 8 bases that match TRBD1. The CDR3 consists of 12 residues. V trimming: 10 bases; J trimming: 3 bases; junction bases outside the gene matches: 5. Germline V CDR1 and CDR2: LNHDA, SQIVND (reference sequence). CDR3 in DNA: TGTGCCACCTTCGACAGGGGCTACGAGCAGTACTTC. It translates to CATFDRGYEQYF. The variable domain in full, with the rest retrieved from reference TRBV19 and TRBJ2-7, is DGGITQSPKYLFRKEGQNVTLSCEQNLNHDAMYWYRQDPGQGLRLIYYSQIVNDFQKGDIAEGYSVSREKKESFPLTVTSAQKNPTAFYLCATFDRGYEQYFGPGTRLTVT.

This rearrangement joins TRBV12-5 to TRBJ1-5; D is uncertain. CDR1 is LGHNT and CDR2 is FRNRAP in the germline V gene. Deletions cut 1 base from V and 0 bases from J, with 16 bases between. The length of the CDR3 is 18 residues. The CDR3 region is CASGLAGPLGYSNQPQHF. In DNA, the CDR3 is TGTGCTAGTGGTTTGGCAGGCCCCCTTGGATATAGCAATCAGCCCCAGCATTTT.

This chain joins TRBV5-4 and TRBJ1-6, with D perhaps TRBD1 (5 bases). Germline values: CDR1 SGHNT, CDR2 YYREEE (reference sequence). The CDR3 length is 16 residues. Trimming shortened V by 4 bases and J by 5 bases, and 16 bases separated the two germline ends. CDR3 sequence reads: CASSRKMGGDNSPLHF. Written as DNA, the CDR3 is TGTGCCAGCAGCCGAAAAATGGGGGGAGATAATTCACCCCTCCACTTT.

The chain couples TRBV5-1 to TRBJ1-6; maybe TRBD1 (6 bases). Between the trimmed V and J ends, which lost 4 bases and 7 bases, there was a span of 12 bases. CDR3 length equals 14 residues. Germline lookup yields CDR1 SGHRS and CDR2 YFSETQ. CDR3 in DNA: TGCGCCAGCAGCCCGGGGAGGGGGAATTCACCCCTCCACTTT. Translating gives CASSPGRGNSPLHF.

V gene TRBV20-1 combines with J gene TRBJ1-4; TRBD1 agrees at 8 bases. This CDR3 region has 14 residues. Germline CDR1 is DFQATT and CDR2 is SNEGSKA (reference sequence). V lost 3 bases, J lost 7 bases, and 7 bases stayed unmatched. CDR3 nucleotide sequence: TGCAGTGCTAGTTGGGGGACAGGCGGTGAAAAACTGTTTTTT. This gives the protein CSASWGTGGEKLFF.

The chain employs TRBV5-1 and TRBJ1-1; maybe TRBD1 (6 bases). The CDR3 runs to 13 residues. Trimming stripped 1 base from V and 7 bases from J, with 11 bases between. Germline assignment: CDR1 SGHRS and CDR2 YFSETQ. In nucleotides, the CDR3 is TGCGCCAGCAGCTTGACAGGGACGGATGAAGCTTTCTTT. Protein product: CASSLTGTDEAFF. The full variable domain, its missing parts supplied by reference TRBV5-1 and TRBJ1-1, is KAGVTQTPRYLIKTRGQQVTLSCSPISGHRSVSWYQQTPGQGLQFLFEYFSETQRNKGNFPGRFSGRQFSNSRSEMNVSTLELGDSALYLCASSLTGTDEAFFGQGTRLTVV.

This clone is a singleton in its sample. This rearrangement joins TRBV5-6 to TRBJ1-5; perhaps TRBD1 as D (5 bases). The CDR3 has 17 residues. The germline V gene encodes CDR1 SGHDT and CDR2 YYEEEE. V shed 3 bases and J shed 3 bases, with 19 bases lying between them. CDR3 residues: CASSYRIGGATNQPQHF. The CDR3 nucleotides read TGTGCCAGCAGCTACAGAATAGGCGGGGCTACCAATCAGCCCCAGCATTTT.

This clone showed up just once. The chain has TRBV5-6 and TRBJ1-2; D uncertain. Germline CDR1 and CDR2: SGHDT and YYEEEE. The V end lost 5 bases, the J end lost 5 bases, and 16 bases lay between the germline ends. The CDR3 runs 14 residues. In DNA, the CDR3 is TGTGCCAGCAGAGAAAAGGGATTAGGGTATGGCTACACCTTC. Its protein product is CASREKGLGYGYTF.

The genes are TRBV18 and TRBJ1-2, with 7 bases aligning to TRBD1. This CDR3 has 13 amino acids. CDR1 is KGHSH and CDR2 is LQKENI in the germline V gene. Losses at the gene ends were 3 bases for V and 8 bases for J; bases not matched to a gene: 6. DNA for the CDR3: TGTGCCAGCTCACCGAGGGGGCTAGAGGGCTACACCTTC. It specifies CASSPRGLEGYTF.

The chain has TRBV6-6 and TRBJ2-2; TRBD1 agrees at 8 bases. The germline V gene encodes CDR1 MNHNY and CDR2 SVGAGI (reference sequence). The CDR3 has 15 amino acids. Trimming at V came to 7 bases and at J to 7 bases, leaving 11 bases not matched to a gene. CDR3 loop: CASTTSDRVNGELFF. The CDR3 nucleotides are TGTGCCAGCACCACTTCGGACAGGGTGAACGGGGAGCTGTTTTTT.

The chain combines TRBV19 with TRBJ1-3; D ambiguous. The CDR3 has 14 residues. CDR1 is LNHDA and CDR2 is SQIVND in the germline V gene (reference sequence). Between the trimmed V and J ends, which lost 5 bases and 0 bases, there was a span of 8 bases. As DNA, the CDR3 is TGTGCCAGTAGTCCCGGAGTCTCTGGAAACACCATATATTTT. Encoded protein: CASSPGVSGNTIYF.

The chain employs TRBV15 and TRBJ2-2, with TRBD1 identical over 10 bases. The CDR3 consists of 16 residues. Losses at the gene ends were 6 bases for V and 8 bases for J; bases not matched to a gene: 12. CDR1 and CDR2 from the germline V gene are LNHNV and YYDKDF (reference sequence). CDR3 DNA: TGTGCCACCAGTAATAGACAGGGGGCGATGTTAGGGGAGCTGTTTTTT. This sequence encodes CATSNRQGAMLGELFF.

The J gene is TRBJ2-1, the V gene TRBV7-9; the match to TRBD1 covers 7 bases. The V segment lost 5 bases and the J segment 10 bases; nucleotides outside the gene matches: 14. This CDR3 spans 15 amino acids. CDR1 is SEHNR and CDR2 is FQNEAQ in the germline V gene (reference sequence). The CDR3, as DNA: TGTGCCAGCAGCCTCCGGGACAGCGGACTGATAGAGCAGTTCTTC. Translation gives CASSLRDSGLIEQFF.

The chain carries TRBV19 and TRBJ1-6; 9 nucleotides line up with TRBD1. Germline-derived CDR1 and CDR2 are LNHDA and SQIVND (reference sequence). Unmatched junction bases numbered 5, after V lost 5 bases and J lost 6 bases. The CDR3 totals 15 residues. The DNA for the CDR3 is TGTGCCAGTAGTGGGGGACAGGGCTCTAATTCACCCCTCCACTTT. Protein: CASSGGQGSNSPLHF.